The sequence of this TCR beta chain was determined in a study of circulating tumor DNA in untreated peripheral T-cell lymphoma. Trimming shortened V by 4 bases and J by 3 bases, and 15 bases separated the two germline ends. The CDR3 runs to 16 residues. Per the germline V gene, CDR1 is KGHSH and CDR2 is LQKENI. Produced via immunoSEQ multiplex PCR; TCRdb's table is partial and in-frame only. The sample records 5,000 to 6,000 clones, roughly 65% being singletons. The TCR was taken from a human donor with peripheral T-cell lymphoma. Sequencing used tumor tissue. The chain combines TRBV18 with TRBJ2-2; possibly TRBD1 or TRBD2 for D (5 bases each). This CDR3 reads CASSRTGTGYTGELFF. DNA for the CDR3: TGTGCCAGCTCACGCACTGGGACGGGGTACACCGGGGAGCTGTTTTTT.